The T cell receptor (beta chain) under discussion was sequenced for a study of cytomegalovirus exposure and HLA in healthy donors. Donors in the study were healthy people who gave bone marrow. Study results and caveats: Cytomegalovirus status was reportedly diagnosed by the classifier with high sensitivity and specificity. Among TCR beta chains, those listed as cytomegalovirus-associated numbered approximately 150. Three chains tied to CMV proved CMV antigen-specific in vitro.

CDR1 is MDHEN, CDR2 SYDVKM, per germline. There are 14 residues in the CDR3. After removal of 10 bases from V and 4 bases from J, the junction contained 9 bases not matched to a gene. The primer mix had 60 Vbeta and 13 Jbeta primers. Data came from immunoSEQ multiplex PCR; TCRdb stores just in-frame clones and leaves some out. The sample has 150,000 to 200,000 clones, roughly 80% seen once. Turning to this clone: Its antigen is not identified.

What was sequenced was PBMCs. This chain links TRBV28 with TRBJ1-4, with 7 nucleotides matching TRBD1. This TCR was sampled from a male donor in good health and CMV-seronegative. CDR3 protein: CATLIQGRNEKLFF. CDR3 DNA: TGTGCCACCTTAATACAGGGGCGTAATGAAAAACTGTTTTTT.